The 12 T cell receptor beta chains below were found in one sample sequenced in a study of cytotoxic CD8 clonotypes in ibrutinib-treated CLL. Assay used: immunoSEQ multiplex PCR; TCRdb lists only in-frame clones, some missing. The sample shows around 310,000 clones, just under 80% of them seen only once. The sample consisted of PBMCs, taken before ibrutinib treatment. These receptors all stem from a human donor with chronic lymphocytic leukemia.

The chain carries TRBV29-1 and TRBJ2-7; D is perhaps TRBD1 (6 bases). This CDR3 spans 16 amino acids. Germline V gene sequence: CDR1 SQVTM, CDR2 ANQGSEA. The ends were cut back, 1 base at V and 2 bases at J, with 18 bases in the middle. CDR3 protein: CSVEGGTGHKTYEQYF. The CDR3, as DNA: TGCAGCGTTGAAGGGGGGACGGGACATAAGACCTACGAGCAGTACTTC.

The chain employs TRBV7-2 and TRBJ1-1; D unresolved. Germline V gene sequence: CDR1 SGHTA, CDR2 FQGNSA. Trimming pared 2 bases from V and 5 bases from J, leaving 15 bases between. The CDR3 sequence is 15 residues long. CDR3 amino acids: CASSLLVGLNTEAFF. CDR3 sequence (DNA): TGTGCCAGCAGCTTATTGGTGGGCTTAAATACTGAAGCTTTCTTT. Full variable domain (missing parts from reference TRBV7-2 and TRBJ1-1): GAGVSQSPSNKVTEKGKDVELRCDPISGHTALYWYRQSLGQGLEFLIYFQGNSAPDKSGLPSDRFSAERTGGSVSTLTIQRTQQEDSAVYLCASSLLVGLNTEAFFGQGTRLTVV.

The chain couples TRBV29-1 to TRBJ2-7; D assignment may be TRBD1 or TRBD2 (6 bases each). Germline V gives CDR1 SQVTM, CDR2 ANQGSEA. Trimming pared 6 bases from V and 4 bases from J, leaving 16 bases between. There are 13 residues in the CDR3. CDR3 sequence reads: CSVGGGSGYEQYF. CDR3 DNA: TGCAGCGTCGGAGGGGGGAGCGGATACGAGCAGTACTTC.

The V gene is TRBV7-2, the J gene TRBJ2-2; the D call may be TRBD1 or TRBD2 (5 bases each). The V end was cut by 3 bases, the J end by 7 bases, with 15 bases between. CDR1 is SGHTA, CDR2 FQGNSA, per germline. The CDR3 is 15 residues long. Written as DNA, the CDR3 is TGTGCCAGCAGCTTCTACTCGGGGCCCTTCGGGGAGCTGTTTTTT. Its translation: CASSFYSGPFGELFF.

The chain couples TRBV2 to TRBJ2-7, with D possibly called TRBD1 or TRBD2 (5 bases each). Germline V CDR1 and CDR2: SNHLY, FYNNEI. CDR3 length equals 14 residues. V was cut by 5 bases and J by 3 bases, with 14 bases left in between. CDR3 DNA: TGTGCCAGCAGTCGGGGACCCAGATTCTACGAGCAGTACTTC. This sequence encodes CASSRGPRFYEQYF. The full variable domain, with the rest looked up from reference TRBV2 and TRBJ2-7, is EPEVTQTPSHQVTQMGQEVILRCVPISNHLYFYWYRQILGQKVEFLVSFYNNEISEKSEIFDDQFSVERPDGSNFTLKIRSTKLEDSAMYFCASSRGPRFYEQYFGPGTRLTVT.

V is TRBV5-1 and J is TRBJ2-1; D unclear. Trimming stripped 7 bases from V and 5 bases from J, with 16 bases between. The CDR3 has 14 amino acids. Per the germline V gene, CDR1 is SGHRS and CDR2 is YFSETQ. The CDR3 loop is CASRDQTYNNEQFF. The CDR3 bases are TGCGCCAGCCGTGACCAGACCTACAACAATGAGCAGTTCTTC.

The chain combines TRBV18 with TRBJ2-1; 12 nucleotides align to TRBD2. With V trimmed by 3 bases and J by 6 bases, 3 bases remained unmatched. The CDR3 has 15 residues. CDR1 KGHSH and CDR2 LQKENI come from the germline V gene. CDR3 region: CASSPTSGSGNEQFF. Here the CDR3 DNA reads TGTGCCAGCTCACCGACTAGCGGGAGCGGCAATGAGCAGTTCTTC.

This CDR3 reads CASMGLAPYNEQFF. CDR3 coding DNA: TGTGCCAGCATGGGACTAGCGCCCTACAATGAGCAGTTCTTC. The chain combines TRBV6-5 with TRBJ2-1; TRBD2 agrees at 10 bases. The ends lost 7 bases at V and 2 bases at J; junction bases unmatched: 2. Germline CDR1 and CDR2: MNHEY and SVGAGI. The CDR3 has 14 residues.

The J gene is TRBJ2-1, the V gene TRBV6-1; possible D gene TRBD1, 6 bases. Germline V gene data show CDR1 as MNHNS and CDR2 as SASEGT. The CDR3 spans 15 residues. Trimming took off 6 bases at V and 3 bases at J, with 15 bases between the two ends. The CDR3 DNA sequence: TGTGCCAGCAGACCCAAAGGGACACTCTACAATGAGCAGTTCTTC. As protein: CASRPKGTLYNEQFF.

V usage is TRBV4-3 and J usage is TRBJ2-6; possibly TRBD2 for D (6 bases). The CDR3 is 18 residues long. Germline CDR1 is LGHNA and CDR2 is YSLEER. V was shortened by 0 bases and J by 0 bases, with 12 bases between the two germline ends. The CDR3 sequence: CASSQDWQGGSGANVLTF. CDR3 in DNA: TGCGCCAGCAGCCAAGATTGGCAGGGAGGCTCTGGGGCCAACGTCCTGACTTTC.

The CDR3 region has the DNA TGTGCCAGCAGTTACAGATCGGGACAGAGGAACACTGAAGCTTTCTTT. Its translation is CASSYRSGQRNTEAFF. The chain has TRBV6-5 and TRBJ1-1; 7 bases align to TRBD1. Germline CDR1 is MNHEY and CDR2 is SVGAGI. The V and J ends lost 2 bases and 1 base, in that order; junction bases with no gene match: 7. CDR3 length: 16 amino acids.

The J gene is TRBJ1-2, the V gene TRBV15, with TRBD1 as a possible D gene (6 bases). This CDR3 contains 16 residues. Trimming removed 0 bases from V and 0 bases from J, with 11 bases in between. The germline V gene encodes CDR1 LNHNV and CDR2 YYDKDF (reference sequence). DNA of the CDR3: TGTGCCACCAGCAGAGACCAAGGACAGTCTAACTATGGCTACACCTTC. It encodes CATSRDQGQSNYGYTF.